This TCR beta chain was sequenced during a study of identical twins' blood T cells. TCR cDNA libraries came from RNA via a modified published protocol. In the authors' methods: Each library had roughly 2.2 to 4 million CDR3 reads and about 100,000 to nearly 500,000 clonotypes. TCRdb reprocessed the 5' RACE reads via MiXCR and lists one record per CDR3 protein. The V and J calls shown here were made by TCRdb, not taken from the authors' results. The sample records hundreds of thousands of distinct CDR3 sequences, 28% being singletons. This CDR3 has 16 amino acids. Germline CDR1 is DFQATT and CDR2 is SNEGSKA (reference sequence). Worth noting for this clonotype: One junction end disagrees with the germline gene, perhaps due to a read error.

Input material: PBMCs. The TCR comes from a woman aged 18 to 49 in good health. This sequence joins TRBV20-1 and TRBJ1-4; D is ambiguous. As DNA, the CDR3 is TGCAGTGCTAGAGCCCCATCTGCCTTAGATAATGAAAAACGGTTTTTT. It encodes CSARAPSALDNEKRFF.